These 2 T cell receptor beta chains were all obtained from the same sample, sequenced in a study of blood T cells in healthy people across ages. Through a sample-barcoded 5' primer and a J-beta primer mix, a second PCR was run for 7 to 11 cycles. TCRdb re-called the 5' RACE reads through MiXCR, storing one row per CDR3 protein. The repertoire has over a million distinct CDR3 sequences, roughly 60% of them found once; the top ten carry over 5%. The sequencing sample was made of blood. These receptor sequences come from a man aged 18 to 29 in good health.

This chain connects TRBV28 to TRBJ1-4, with 10 positions matching TRBD1. Germline assignment: CDR1 MDHEN and CDR2 SYDVKM. Trimming at V came to 3 bases and at J to 4 bases, leaving 5 bases not matched to a gene. There are 16 residues in the CDR3. The DNA for the CDR3 is TGTGCCAGCAGTTTTGACAGGGGGCGGGTTAATGAAAAACTGTTTTTT. Amino acid sequence: CASSFDRGRVNEKLFF.

This chain links TRBV4-1 with TRBJ2-1; 12 positions match TRBD2. The trim removed 1 base at V and 8 bases at J, leaving 12 bases unmatched. Germline V gene data show CDR1 as MGHRA and CDR2 as YSYEKL. The CDR3 sequence is 18 residues long. Here the CDR3 DNA reads TGCGCCAGCAGCCAAGGACTAGCGGGAGAAATCAAGTCTTATGAGCAGTTCTTC. It is translated as CASSQGLAGEIKSYEQFF.